This T cell receptor beta chain was sequenced in a study of blood T cell repertoires in COVID-19. Across the study: COVID-19 samples collected from the United States, Italy and Spain covered acute and convalescent phases.

Participants spanned ages roughly 18 to 90 years and resided in 20 to 30 US areas. Clinical histories supplied by participants themselves formed the basis of cohort assignment. Germline values: CDR1 LGHDT, CDR2 YNNKEL (reference sequence). With V trimmed by 1 base and J by 9 bases, 14 bases remained unmatched. The CDR3 contains 17 residues. Authors' methods: Estimated nucleated cell counts came from reference gene primer amplification. Measured with immunoSEQ multiplex PCR; TCRdb has only the in-frame clones, and not every one. The DNA was the basis for D and trimming; V, J and clone size are from that table. The data hold around 50,000 clones, with about 72% observed a single time.

Sequencing was done on a sample of PBMCs or T cells enriched from blood (not recorded which). The TCR was taken from a woman aged 45-60 years with acute COVID-19. V and J are TRBV3-1 (or the pseudogene TRBV3-2) and TRBJ2-1, with 8 bases lining up with TRBD2. For the CDR3, the DNA is TGTGCCAGCAGCCAAGTACCTAGCGGGCAACCCTGGGGTGAGCAGTTCTTC. Its translation: CASSQVPSGQPWGEQFF.